This T cell receptor (beta chain) was captured in a study of graft-versus-host responses after intestinal transplantation (dated by TCRdb to the early 2020s). About the full investigation: Recipients received multivisceral, liver-intestinal, or isolated intestinal transplants. To identify alloreactive clones, pre-transplant mixed lymphocyte reaction products were sequenced and compared with unstimulated pre-transplant donor and recipient T cells. A peak of at least 4% donor T cells among recipient peripheral blood mononuclear cells was the definition used for donor T cell macrochimerism. Every recipient was given anti-thymocyte globulin induction, followed by approximately 3 years of maintenance tacrolimus and steroids. The cohort enrolled some 23 intestinal transplant recipients, one of whom was a retransplant, and a few patients without pretransplant specimens were excluded. Instead of going to the commercial service, samples from a few later patients were sequenced in-house on an Illumina MiSeq and processed with MiXCR. After intestinal transplantation, graft-versus-host and host-versus-graft alloreactive T cell clones were followed in the graft, circulation and bone marrow using bulk TCR-beta CDR3 sequencing. On the study overall, not on this receptor specifically: Early after transplant, declines in HvG clones were associated with peak levels of circulating GvH clones. GvH clones were detected in recipient bone marrow, and some of these GvH clones were observed earlier in ileal mucosa or blood, consistent with an intestinal mucosal origin. High GvH to HvG T cell clonal ratios were observed in the allografts of patients with donor T cell macrochimerism. The relatively low number and heterogeneity of intestinal transplant patients limited the conclusions.

On this clone: It has no known antigen specificity. Base qualities are missing; no much larger clone stands one base away.

The method behind the library was the immunoSEQ multiplex PCR assay. For most patients, genomic DNA was isolated with the Qiagen DNeasy Blood and Tissue Kit and shipped frozen to Adaptive Biotechnologies for TCR sequencing. For most patients, genomic DNA was subjected to high-throughput TCR-beta CDR3 sequencing by Adaptive Biotechnologies. From the authors' description of their analysis: Adaptive's ImmunoSEQ software supplied the TCR sequencing data for 18 patients, while MiXCR and VDJtools were used to process three other patients. CD4 versus CD8 sorting errors were corrected by removing sequences found in both subsets at a frequency ratio below 5:1. CDR3 nucleotide sequences shared between donor and recipient were removed because the origin of such sequences could not be assigned. Alloreactive clones required at least 2-fold expansion over unstimulated cells and minimum CFSE-low frequency of 0.002% (template counts) or 0.001% (read counts). A clone was considered mappable if detected in the sequenced pre-transplant spleen, lymph node, or MLR CFSE-low populations of the donor or recipient. The cumulative frequency of alloreactive clones was calculated as a percentage of all sequences, weighted by copy number. TCRdb stores this immuneACCESS table with in-frame sequences only. Part of the clones is absent; in the studies checked, under half of the shortfall reflects unresolved V genes, and no reason is known for the rest. For V, J and clone size, that table is used; D and trimming come from the DNA. In all, the sample holds fewer than 130,000 clones, and approximately 92% of those were seen once. Together, the top ten hold about 0.51% of the sample.

The sample's time point label, decoded: cells obtained before transplantation from donor or recipient. CD3+CD4+ and CD3+CD8+ populations were FACS-sorted from unstimulated pre-transplant donor and recipient cells taken from spleen or lymph nodes. This specimen was unstimulated CD8+ T cells sorted from spleen or lymph node cells, taken before intestinal transplant. The TCR originated in a human donor who received an intestinal transplant.

Here the CDR3 is given as CASSPTDSTNYGYTF. The nucleotides are TGTGCCAGCAGTCCCACCGACAGTACTAACTATGGCTACACCTTC. The chain is made from TRBV6-1 and TRBJ1-2; matching of 5 bases hints at TRBD1 as the D gene. The CDR3 sequence holds 15 residues, the cysteine and phenylalanine included. The retained sequence is limited to the CDR3, 45 bases, with the frame set at the first base. V gives up 5 bases and J gives up 0 bases, and the segment between their germline ends measures 13 bases. CDR1 MNHNS and CDR2 SASEGT are derived from the germline V gene.